The rows below give T cell receptor beta chains drawn from one sample of a study of OX40 agonist ivuxolimab in advanced cancers. Some clones are missing from TCRdb's copy, which holds only in-frame ones; the method was immunoSEQ multiplex PCR. The table records around 82,000 clones, around nine tenths of them present only once. Sequencing was performed on CD4+ or CD8+ T cells sorted from blood, taken in a trial of the OX40 agonist ivuxolimab. The source is an adult with an advanced solid tumor such as melanoma, head and neck, liver or kidney cancer. The CDR3 runs from the conserved cysteine through the conserved F or W. D genes are given only for firm matches. The size of a clone is reported for some rows only, either as once, few or many, or as a class for expanded clones.

j_gene,d_gene,abundance,v_gene,len,CDR3nt,CDR3aa
TRBJ2-1,TRBD2,.,TRBV5-5,17,TGTGCCAGCAGCCCCCACGTGCGGGAGAGCTCCTACAATGAGCAGTTCTTC,CASSPHVRESSYNEQFF
TRBJ2-7,TRBD1,.,TRBV19,17,TGTGCCAGTAGCCTGACAGGGGGCCCCGCGAGCTCCTACGAGCAGTACTTC,CASSLTGGPASSYEQYF
TRBJ1-3,.,.,TRBV6-6,12,TGTGCCAGCAGGTCCTCTGGAAACACCATATATTTT,CASRSSGNTIYF
TRBJ2-7,.,.,TRBV2,12,TGTGCCAGCTTTGGCGGGTCCTACGAGCAGTACTTC,CASFGGSYEQYF
TRBJ2-7,.,.,TRBV27,16,TGTGCCAGCAGTTTAAATGCGGCGGGAAAATGGTACGAGCAGTACTTC,CASSLNAAGKWYEQYF
TRBJ2-1,.,.,TRBV10-3,17,TGTGCCATCAGTGAGTCTGGGCTGGCGGCTAAATACAATGAGCAGTTCTTC,CAISESGLAAKYNEQFF
TRBJ1-2,.,.,TRBV5-6,15,TGTGCCAGCAGCTTCGGCGTGGGGGTTCTCTATGGCTACACCTTC,CASSFGVGVLYGYTF
TRBJ2-1,TRBD2,.,TRBV7-3,15,TGTGCCAGCAGCCTGACTAGCGGGAGGGCCCATGAGCAGTTCTTC,CASSLTSGRAHEQFF
TRBJ1-2,TRBD1,many,TRBV5-5,14,TGTGCCAGCAGCTTGGAGCTGGACAGGGGAAGCGTCACCTTC,CASSLELDRGSVTF
TRBJ2-4,.,.,TRBV7-2,16,TGTGCCAGCAGCTTATTCAAGTCCTTAACCAAAAACATTCAGTACTTC,CASSLFKSLTKNIQYF
TRBJ2-3,TRBD2,.,TRBV9,16,TGTGCCAGCAGCGCCCTAGCGGGAGTGGGCCCAGATACGCAGTATTTT,CASSALAGVGPDTQYF
TRBJ2-5,TRBD2,.,TRBV5-1,17,TGCGCCAGCAGCTTGGGTCAGCTAGCGGGGGAACAAGAGACCCAGTACTTC,CASSLGQLAGEQETQYF
TRBJ2-7,.,once,TRBV27,14,TGTGCCAGCAGTCCCTACAGTTCAGGGGACGAGCAGTACTTC,CASSPYSSGDEQYF
TRBJ1-2,TRBD1,.,TRBV5-4,15,TGTGCCAGCAGCACTACAGGGACAGACTACTATGGCTACACCTTC,CASSTTGTDYYGYTF
TRBJ2-3,.,.,TRBV30,14,TGTGCCTGGGGCAGGGGCCCAAGCACAGATACGCAGTATTTT,CAWGRGPSTDTQYF
TRBJ2-7,.,.,TRBV18,13,TGTGCCAGCTCACCACCTGGGGAGGCCGAGCAGTACTTC,CASSPPGEAEQYF
TRBJ2-7,.,.,TRBV13,14,TGTGCCAGCAGCCCCACCCCAGGGGGAGGGGAGCAGTACTTC,CASSPTPGGGEQYF
TRBJ2-1,TRBD1,.,TRBV18,14,TGTGCCAGCTCACCGGACAGGGGCTACAATGAGCAGTTCTTC,CASSPDRGYNEQFF
TRBJ2-1,.,.,TRBV7-9,15,TGTGCCAGCAGCTTAGACAGAAGCTCCTACAATGAGCAGTTCTTC,CASSLDRSSYNEQFF
TRBJ2-5,.,once,TRBV5-4,15,TGTGCCAGCAGCTCTTCCGGGGGTGGAGGAGAGACCCAGTACTTC,CASSSSGGGGETQYF
TRBJ2-1,TRBD2,.,TRBV28,18,TGTGCCAGCAGTTTAGGGCCCACCTTAGCGGGAGATAGGAATGAGCAGTTCTTC,CASSLGPTLAGDRNEQFF
TRBJ1-2,TRBD1,.,TRBV10-3,13,TGTGCCATCAGGGGGACAGGGAGGGATGGCTACACCTTC,CAIRGTGRDGYTF
TRBJ1-3,.,.,TRBV5-5,14,TGTGCCAGCAGCTCCCCGGGCTCTGGAAACACCATATATTTT,CASSSPGSGNTIYF
TRBJ1-5,TRBD1,.,TRBV18,17,TGTGCCAGCTCAACGAAACCGGGACAGGGGGCCGGTCAGCCCCAGCATTTT,CASSTKPGQGAGQPQHF
TRBJ2-7,TRBD1,.,TRBV4-1,15,TGCGCCAGCAGCCAAGTCGCCGGGACAGGGGACGAGGGGTACTTC,CASSQVAGTGDEGYF
TRBJ1-1,.,.,TRBV4-1,15,TGCGCCAGCAGAAAACCGGGGGGGGCTGACACTGAAGCTTTCTTT,CASRKPGGADTEAFF
TRBJ1-3,.,once,TRBV5-1,15,TGCGCCAGCAGCTTGGAGGGGTATTCTGGAAACACCATATATTTT,CASSLEGYSGNTIYF
TRBJ2-7,.,.,TRBV4-1,14,TGCGCCAGCAGCCAAGTGCAGGGGCAATACGAGCAGTACTTC,CASSQVQGQYEQYF
TRBJ2-1,TRBD2,.,TRBV11-2,15,TGTGCCAGCAGCTTGACTAGCGGAATCTACAATGAGCAGTTCTTC,CASSLTSGIYNEQFF
TRBJ1-5,.,few,TRBV4-1,13,TGCGCCAGCAGCCCCCCGTCGGTTGAGCCCCAGCATTTT,CASSPPSVEPQHF
TRBJ1-4,.,.,TRBV6-5,13,TGTGCCAGCAGTGCCAGCCCGGGGGAAAAACTGTTTTTT,CASSASPGEKLFF
TRBJ1-2,.,few,TRBV30,13,TGTGCCTGGAGCTACGCCAGAGTAGGCGGCTACACCTTC,CAWSYARVGGYTF
TRBJ2-1,TRBD2,.,TRBV5-4,16,TGTGCCAGCAGCTTTGAAGTAGCGGGAGGAACCAATGAGCAGTTCTTC,CASSFEVAGGTNEQFF
TRBJ2-7,TRBD1,.,TRBV9,14,TGTGCCAGCAGCCCCACGGACAGGGGTCACGAGCAGTACTTC,CASSPTDRGHEQYF
TRBJ2-7,TRBD2,.,TRBV14,15,TGTGCCAGCAGCCAAGGATCTAGCGGCTCCTACGAGCAGTACTTC,CASSQGSSGSYEQYF
TRBJ2-1,TRBD2,once,TRBV29-1,17,TGCAGCGTTGAGATTTGGGTAGCGGGCCGCTCCTACAATGAGCAGTTCTTC,CSVEIWVAGRSYNEQFF
TRBJ1-1,.,.,TRBV30,15,TGTGCCTGGAGTAAGACGGACACATCGAACACTGAAGCTTTCTTT,CAWSKTDTSNTEAFF
TRBJ1-3,.,.,TRBV14,18,TGTGCCAGCAGCCAAGAAATGGTCCAGGGCGAAGATGGAAACACCATATATTTT,CASSQEMVQGEDGNTIYF
TRBJ2-1,.,.,TRBV19,18,TGTGCCAGTAGTATCGTCTTCACCCACACTTCCTCCTACAATGAGCAGTTCTTC,CASSIVFTHTSSYNEQFF
TRBJ2-7,TRBD2,.,TRBV7-8,15,TGTGCCAGCAGCACAACAGGACTAGCGGACTACGAGCAGTACTTC,CASSTTGLADYEQYF
TRBJ1-2,.,.,TRBV30,12,TGTGCCTGGACGGCCGCGGGGGATGGCTACACCTTC,CAWTAAGDGYTF